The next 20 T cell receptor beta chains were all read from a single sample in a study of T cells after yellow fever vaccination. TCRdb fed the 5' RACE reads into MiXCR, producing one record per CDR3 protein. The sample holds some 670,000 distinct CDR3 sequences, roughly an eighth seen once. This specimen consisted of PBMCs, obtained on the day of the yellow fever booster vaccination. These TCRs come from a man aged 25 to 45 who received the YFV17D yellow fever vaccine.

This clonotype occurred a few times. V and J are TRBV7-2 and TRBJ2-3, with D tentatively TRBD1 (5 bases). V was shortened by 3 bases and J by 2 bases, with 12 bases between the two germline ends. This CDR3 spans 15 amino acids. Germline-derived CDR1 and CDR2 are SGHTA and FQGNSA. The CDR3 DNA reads TGTGCCAGCAGCTTGCAGGAAGGGGACACAGATACGCAGTATTTT. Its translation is CASSLQEGDTDTQYF.

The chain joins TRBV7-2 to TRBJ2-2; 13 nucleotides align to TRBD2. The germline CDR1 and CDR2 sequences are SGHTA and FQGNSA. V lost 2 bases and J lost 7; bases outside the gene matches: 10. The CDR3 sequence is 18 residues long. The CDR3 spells CASSLPGGLAGVGGELFF. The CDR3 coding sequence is TGTGCCAGCAGCTTACCGGGCGGACTAGCGGGAGTGGGCGGGGAGCTGTTTTTT.

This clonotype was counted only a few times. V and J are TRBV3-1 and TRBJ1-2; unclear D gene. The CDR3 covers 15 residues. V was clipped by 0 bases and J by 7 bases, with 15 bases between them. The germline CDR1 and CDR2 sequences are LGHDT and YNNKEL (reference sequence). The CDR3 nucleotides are TGTGCCAGCAGCCAAGATCATCGGGGTGTGGGTGGCTACACCTTC. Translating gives CASSQDHRGVGGYTF.

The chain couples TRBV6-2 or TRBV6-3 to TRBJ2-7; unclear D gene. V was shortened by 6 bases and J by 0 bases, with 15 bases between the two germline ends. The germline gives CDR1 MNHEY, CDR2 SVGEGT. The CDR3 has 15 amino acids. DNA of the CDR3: TGTGCCAGCAGAGGACGGATACTAAGCTCCTACGAGCAGTACTTC. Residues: CASRGRILSSYEQYF.

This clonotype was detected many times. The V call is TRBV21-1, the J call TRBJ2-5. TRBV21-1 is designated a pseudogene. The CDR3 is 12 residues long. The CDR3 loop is CASSSEEQTQYF. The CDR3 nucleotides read TGTGCCAGCAGTTCCGAAGAGCAGACCCAGTACTTC.

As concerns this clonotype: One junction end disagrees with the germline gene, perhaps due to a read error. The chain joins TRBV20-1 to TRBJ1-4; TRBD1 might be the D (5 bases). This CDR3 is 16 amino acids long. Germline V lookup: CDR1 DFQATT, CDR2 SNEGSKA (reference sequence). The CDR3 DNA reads TGCTGTGCTAGAGATATTCGGGGACCAACTAATGAAAAACTGTTTTTT. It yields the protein CCARDIRGPTNEKLFF.

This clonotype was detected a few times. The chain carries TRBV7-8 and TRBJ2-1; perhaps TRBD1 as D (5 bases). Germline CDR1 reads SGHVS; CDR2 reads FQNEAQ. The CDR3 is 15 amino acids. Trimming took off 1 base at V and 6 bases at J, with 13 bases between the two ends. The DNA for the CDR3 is TGTGCCAGCAGCTTAGTTACTTTTAGGGGCAATGAGCAGTTCTTC. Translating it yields CASSLVTFRGNEQFF.

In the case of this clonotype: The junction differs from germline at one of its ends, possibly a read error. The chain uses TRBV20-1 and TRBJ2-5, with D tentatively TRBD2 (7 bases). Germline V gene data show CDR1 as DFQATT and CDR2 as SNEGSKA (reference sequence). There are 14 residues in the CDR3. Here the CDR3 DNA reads TGCAGTGCAAGGGGGGGGAGCGCATTCGAGATCCAGTACTTC. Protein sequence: CSARGGSAFEIQYF.

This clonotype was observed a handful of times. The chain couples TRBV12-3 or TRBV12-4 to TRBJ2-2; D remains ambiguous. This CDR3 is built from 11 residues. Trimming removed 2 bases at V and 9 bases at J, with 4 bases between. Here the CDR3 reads CASSLIRELFF. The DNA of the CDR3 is TGTGCCAGCAGTTTAATACGGGAGCTGTTTTTT.

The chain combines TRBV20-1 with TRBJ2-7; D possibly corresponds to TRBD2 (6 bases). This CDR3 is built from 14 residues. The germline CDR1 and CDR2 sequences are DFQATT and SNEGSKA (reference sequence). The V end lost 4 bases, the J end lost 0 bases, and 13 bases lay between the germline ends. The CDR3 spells CSAMLALNSYEQYF. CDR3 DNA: TGCAGTGCTATGCTAGCGCTTAACTCCTACGAGCAGTACTTC.

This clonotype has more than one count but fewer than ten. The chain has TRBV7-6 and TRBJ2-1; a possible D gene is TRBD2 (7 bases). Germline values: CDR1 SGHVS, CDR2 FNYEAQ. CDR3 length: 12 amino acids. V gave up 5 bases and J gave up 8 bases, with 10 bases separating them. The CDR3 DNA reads TGTGCCAGCAGCCCGGGGGGCCATGAGCAGTTCTTC. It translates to CASSPGGHEQFF.

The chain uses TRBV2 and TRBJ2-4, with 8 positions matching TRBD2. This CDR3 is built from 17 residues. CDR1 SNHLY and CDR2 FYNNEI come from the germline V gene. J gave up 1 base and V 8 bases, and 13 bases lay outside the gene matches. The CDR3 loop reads CASVKLGREEAKNIQYF. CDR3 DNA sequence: TGTGCCAGCGTCAAACTCGGGCGGGAGGAGGCCAAAAACATTCAGTACTTC.

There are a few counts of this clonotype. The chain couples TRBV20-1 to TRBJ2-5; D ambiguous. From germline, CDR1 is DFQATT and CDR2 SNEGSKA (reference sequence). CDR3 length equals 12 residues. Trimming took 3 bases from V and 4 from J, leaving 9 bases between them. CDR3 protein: CSASPSAETQYF. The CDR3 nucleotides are TGCAGTGCTAGTCCCAGCGCAGAGACCCAGTACTTC.

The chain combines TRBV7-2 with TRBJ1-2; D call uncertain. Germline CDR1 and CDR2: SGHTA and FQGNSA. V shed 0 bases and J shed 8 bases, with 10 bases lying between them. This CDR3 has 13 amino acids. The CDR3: CASSLADAAGYTF. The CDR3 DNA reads TGTGCCAGCAGCTTAGCGGACGCCGCCGGCTACACCTTC.

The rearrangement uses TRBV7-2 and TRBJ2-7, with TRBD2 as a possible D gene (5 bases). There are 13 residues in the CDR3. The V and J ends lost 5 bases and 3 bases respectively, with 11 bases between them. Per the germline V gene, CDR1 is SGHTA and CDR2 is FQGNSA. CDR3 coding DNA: TGTGCCAGCAGCCCTGGACTCCGCTACGAGCAGTACTTC. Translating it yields CASSPGLRYEQYF.

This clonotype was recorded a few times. The DNA of the CDR3 is TGTGCCAGCAGGGGAAGACTAGCCTATAATAATGAGCAGTTCTTC. Amino acids: CASRGRLAYNNEQFF. The chain joins TRBV2 to TRBJ2-1; 7 nucleotides align to TRBD2. CDR3 length: 15 residues. The V segment lost 6 bases and the J segment 7 bases; nucleotides outside the gene matches: 12. Germline CDR1 and CDR2: SNHLY and FYNNEI.

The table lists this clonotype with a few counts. DNA of the CDR3: TGCGCCAGCAGCCTGACAGCAGTAGCGGGGCTGCTCCAAGAGACCCAGTACTTC. Protein: CASSLTAVAGLLQETQYF. The chain is built from TRBV4-3 and TRBJ2-5; 8 bases agree with TRBD2. This CDR3 spans 18 amino acids. J gave up 1 base and V 4 bases, and 14 bases lay outside the gene matches. The germline gives CDR1 LGHNA, CDR2 YSLEER.

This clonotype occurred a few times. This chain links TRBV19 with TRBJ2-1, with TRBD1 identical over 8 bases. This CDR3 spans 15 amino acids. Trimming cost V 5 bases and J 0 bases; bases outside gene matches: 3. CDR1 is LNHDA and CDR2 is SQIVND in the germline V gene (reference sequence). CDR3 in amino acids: CASSETGGSYNEQFF. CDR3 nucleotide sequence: TGTGCCAGTAGTGAAACAGGGGGCTCCTACAATGAGCAGTTCTTC.

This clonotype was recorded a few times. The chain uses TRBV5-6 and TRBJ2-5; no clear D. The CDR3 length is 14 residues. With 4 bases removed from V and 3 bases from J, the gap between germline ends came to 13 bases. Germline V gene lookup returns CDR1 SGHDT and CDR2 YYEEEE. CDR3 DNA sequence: TGTGCCAGCAGCCAGCCGGGCAGGAAAGAGACCCAGTACTTC. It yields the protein CASSQPGRKETQYF.

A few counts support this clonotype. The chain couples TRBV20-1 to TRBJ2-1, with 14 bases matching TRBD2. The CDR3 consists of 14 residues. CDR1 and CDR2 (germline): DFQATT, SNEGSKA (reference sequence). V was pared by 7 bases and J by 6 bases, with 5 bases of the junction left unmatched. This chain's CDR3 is CSGLAGGPFNEQFF. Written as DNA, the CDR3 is TGCAGTGGACTAGCGGGAGGGCCCTTCAATGAGCAGTTCTTC.